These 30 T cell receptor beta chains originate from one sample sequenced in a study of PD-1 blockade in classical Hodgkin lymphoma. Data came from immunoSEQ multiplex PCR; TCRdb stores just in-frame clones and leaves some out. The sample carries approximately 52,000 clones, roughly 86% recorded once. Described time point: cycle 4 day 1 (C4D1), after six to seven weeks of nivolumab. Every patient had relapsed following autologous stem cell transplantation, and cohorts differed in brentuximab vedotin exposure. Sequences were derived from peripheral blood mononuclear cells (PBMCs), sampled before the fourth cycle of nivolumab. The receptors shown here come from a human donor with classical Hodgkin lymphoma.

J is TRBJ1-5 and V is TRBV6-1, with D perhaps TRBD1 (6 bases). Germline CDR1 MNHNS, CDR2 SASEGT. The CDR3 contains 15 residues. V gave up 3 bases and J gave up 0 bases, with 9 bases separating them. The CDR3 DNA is TGTGCCAGCAGTGAGCAGGGGACTAGCAATCAGCCCCAGCATTTT. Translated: CASSEQGTSNQPQHF.

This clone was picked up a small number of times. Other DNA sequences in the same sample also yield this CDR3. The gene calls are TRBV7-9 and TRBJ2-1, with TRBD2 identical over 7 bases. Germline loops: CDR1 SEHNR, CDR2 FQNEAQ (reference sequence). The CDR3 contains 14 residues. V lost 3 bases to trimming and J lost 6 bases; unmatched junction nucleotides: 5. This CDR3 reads CASSLSGTTNEQFF. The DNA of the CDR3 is TGTGCCAGCAGCTTGAGCGGGACCACCAATGAGCAGTTCTTC.

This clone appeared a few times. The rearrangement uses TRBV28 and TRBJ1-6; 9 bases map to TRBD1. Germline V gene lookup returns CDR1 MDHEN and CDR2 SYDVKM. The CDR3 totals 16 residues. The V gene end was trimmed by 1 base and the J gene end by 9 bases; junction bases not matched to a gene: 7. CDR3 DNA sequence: TGTGCCAGCAGTTTATTACAGGGGGCCGGGGGTTCACCCCTCCACTTT. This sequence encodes CASSLLQGAGGSPLHF.

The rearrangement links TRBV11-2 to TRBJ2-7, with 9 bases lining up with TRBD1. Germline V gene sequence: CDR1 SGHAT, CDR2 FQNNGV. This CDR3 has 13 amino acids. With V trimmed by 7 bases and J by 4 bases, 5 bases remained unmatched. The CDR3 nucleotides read TGTGCCAGCACCGACAGGGGGAATTACGAGCAGTACTTC. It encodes CASTDRGNYEQYF.

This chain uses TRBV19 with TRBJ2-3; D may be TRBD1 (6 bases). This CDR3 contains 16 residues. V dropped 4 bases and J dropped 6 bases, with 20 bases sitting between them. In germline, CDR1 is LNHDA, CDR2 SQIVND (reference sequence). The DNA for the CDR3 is TGTGCCAGTAGTACCGGACAGACAGGTGCCCTTGATACGCAGTATTTT. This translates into CASSTGQTGALDTQYF.

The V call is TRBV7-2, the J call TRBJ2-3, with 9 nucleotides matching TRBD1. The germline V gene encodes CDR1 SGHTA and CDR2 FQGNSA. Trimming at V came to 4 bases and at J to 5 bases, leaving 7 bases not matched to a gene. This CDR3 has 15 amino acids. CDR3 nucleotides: TGTGCCAGCAGCTATAGGGACAGGGTCGTAGATACGCAGTATTTT. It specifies CASSYRDRVVDTQYF.

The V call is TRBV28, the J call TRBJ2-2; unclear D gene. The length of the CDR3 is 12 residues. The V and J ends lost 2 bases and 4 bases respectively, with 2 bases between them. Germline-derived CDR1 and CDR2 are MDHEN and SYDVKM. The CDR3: CASSLPTGELFF. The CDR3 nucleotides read TGTGCCAGCAGTTTACCCACCGGGGAGCTGTTTTTT.

CDR3 DNA: TGTGCCAGCAGTGCACCGGGACCACCGATAGATACGCAGTATTTT. Amino acids: CASSAPGPPIDTQYF. The rearrangement links TRBV28 to TRBJ2-3; D may correspond to TRBD1 or TRBD2 (5 bases each). CDR3 length equals 15 residues. Between the trimmed V and J ends, which lost 5 bases and 5 bases, there was a span of 17 bases. Germline values: CDR1 MDHEN, CDR2 SYDVKM.

The CDR3 region is CASSVGGDRDQPQHF. DNA of the CDR3: TGTGCCAGCAGCGTAGGGGGGGACAGGGACCAGCCCCAGCATTTT. J is TRBJ1-5 and V is TRBV9; 9 bases are shared with TRBD1. The ends lost 0 bases at V and 7 bases at J; junction bases unmatched: 5. Germline V gene data show CDR1 as SGDLS and CDR2 as YYNGEE. This CDR3 comprises 15 residues.

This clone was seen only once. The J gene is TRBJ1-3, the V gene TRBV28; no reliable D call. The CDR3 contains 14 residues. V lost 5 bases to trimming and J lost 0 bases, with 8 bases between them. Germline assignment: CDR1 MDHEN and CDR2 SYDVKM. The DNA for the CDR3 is TGTGCCAGCAGTCCGCATCTCTCTGGAAACACCATATATTTT. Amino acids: CASSPHLSGNTIYF.

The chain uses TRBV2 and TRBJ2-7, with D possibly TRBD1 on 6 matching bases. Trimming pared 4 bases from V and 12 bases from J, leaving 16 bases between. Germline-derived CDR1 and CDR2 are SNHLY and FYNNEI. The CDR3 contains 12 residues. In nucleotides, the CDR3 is TGTGCCAGCAGTGGTTCTAGGGACATGGCGTACTTC. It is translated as CASSGSRDMAYF.

CDR3 region: CASGLVPNSYEQYF. The DNA for the CDR3 is TGTGCTAGTGGTTTGGTACCCAACAGCTACGAGCAGTACTTC. The chain couples TRBV12-5 to TRBJ2-7; the D is unclear. This CDR3 has 14 residues. With 0 bases removed from V and 3 bases from J, the gap between germline ends came to 9 bases. From germline, CDR1 is LGHNT and CDR2 FRNRAP.

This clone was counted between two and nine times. The CDR3, as DNA: TGTGCCAGCAGCTTAGCCGACAGGGGAGGCACTGAAGCTTTCTTT. This translates into CASSLADRGGTEAFF. V gene TRBV7-6 combines with J gene TRBJ1-1; 8 nucleotides line up with TRBD1. This CDR3 contains 15 residues. CDR1 and CDR2 (germline): SGHVS, FNYEAQ. V trimming: 0 bases; J trimming: 4 bases; junction bases outside the gene matches: 4. The full variable domain, in which reference TRBV7-6 and TRBJ1-1 provide the parts outside the CDR3, is GAGVSQSPRYKVTKRGQDVALRCDPISGHVSLYWYRQALGQGPEFLTYFNYEAQQDKSGLPNDRFSAERPEGSISTLTIQRTEQRDSAMYRCASSLADRGGTEAFFGQGTRLTVV.

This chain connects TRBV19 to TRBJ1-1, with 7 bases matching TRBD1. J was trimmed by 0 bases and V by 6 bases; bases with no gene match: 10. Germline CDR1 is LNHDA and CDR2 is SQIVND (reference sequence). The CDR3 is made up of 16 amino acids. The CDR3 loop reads CASSTKTGVVNTEAFF. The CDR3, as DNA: TGTGCCAGTAGCACGAAAACAGGGGTGGTGAACACTGAAGCTTTCTTT.

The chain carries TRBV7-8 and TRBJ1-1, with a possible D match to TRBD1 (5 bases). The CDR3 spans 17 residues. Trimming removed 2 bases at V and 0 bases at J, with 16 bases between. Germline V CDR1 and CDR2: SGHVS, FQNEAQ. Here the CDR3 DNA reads TGTGCCAGCAGCTTACGCAGGGTGCCTTTCATGAACACTGAAGCTTTCTTT. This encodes CASSLRRVPFMNTEAFF.

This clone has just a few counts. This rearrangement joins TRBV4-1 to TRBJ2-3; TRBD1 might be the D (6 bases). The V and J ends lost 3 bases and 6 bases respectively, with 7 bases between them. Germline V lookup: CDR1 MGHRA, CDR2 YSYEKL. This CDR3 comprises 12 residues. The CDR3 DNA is TGCGCCAGCAGCCAGGGGGCGGATACGCAGTATTTT. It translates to CASSQGADTQYF.

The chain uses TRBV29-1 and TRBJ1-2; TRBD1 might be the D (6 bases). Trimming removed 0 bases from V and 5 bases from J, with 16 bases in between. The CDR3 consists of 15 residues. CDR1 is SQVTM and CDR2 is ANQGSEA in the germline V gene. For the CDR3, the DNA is TGCAGCGTTGAAGATCTTGGGGGGGCGCGGTATGGCTACACCTTC. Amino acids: CSVEDLGGARYGYTF.

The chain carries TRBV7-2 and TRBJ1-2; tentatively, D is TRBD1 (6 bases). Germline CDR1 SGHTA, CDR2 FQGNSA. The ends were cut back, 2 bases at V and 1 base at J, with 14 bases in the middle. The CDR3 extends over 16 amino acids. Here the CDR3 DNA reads TGTGCCAGCAGCTTAATCAGGGACAACCTTAACTATGGCTACACCTTC. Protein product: CASSLIRDNLNYGYTF.

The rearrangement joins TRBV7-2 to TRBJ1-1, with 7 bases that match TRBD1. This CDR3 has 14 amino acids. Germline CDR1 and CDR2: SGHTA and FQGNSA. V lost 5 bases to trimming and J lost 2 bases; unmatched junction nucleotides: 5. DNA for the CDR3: TGTGCCAGCAGCATACGGACAGGAAACACTGAAGCTTTCTTT. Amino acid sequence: CASSIRTGNTEAFF.

The CDR3 spells CSVEGTGVNYNEQFF. CDR3 DNA: TGCAGCGTTGAAGGGACAGGGGTTAACTACAATGAGCAGTTCTTC. The chain links TRBV29-1 to TRBJ2-1; 9 bases line up with TRBD1. Germline V gives CDR1 SQVTM, CDR2 ANQGSEA. The CDR3 spans 15 residues. V shed 1 base, J shed 3 bases, and the junction held 4 bases outside the gene matches.

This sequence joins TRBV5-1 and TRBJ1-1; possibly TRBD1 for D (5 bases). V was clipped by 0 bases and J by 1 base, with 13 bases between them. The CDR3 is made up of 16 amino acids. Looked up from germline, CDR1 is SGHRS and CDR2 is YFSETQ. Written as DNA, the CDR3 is TGCGCCAGCAGCTTGGTTTTGGGGGGGTGGAACACTGAAGCTTTCTTT. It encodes CASSLVLGGWNTEAFF.

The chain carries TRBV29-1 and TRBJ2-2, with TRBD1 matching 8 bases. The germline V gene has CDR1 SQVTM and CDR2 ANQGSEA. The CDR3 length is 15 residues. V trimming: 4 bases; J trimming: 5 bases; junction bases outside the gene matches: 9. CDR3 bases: TGCAGCGTTGGACAGGGGAACCCGGGGACCGGGGAGCTGTTTTTT. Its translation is CSVGQGNPGTGELFF.

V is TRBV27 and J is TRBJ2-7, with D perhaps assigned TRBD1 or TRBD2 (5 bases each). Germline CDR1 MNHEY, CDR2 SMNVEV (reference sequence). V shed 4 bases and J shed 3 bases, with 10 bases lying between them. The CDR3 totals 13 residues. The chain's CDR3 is CASSSQGVYEQYF. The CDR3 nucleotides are TGTGCCAGCAGTTCGCAGGGAGTCTACGAGCAGTACTTC.

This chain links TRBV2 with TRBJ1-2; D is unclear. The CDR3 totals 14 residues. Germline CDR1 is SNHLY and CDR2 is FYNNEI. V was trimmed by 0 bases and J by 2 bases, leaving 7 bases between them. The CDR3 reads CASSEAAGNYGYTF. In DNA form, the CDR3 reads TGTGCCAGCAGTGAAGCAGCGGGGAACTATGGCTACACCTTC. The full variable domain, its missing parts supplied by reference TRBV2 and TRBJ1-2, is EPEVTQTPSHQVTQMGQEVILRCVPISNHLYFYWYRQILGQKVEFLVSFYNNEISEKSEIFDDQFSVERPDGSNFTLKIRSTKLEDSAMYFCASSEAAGNYGYTFGSGTRLTVV.

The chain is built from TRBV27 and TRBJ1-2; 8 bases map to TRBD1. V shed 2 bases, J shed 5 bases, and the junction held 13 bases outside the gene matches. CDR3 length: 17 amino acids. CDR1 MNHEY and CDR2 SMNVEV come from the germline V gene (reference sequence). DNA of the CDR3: TGTGCCAGCAGTTTAACGGCAGGGGGCCTCCTATCTTATGGCTACACCTTC. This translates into CASSLTAGGLLSYGYTF.

The CDR3 spells CASRVPGQETQYF. The CDR3 DNA follows: TGTGCCAGCAGAGTCCCCGGCCAAGAGACCCAGTACTTC. This chain joins TRBV5-8 and TRBJ2-5; D uncertain. The germline V gene has CDR1 SGHTS and CDR2 YDEGEE. This CDR3 contains 13 residues. V lost 5 bases and J 1 base, leaving 9 bases between the germline ends.

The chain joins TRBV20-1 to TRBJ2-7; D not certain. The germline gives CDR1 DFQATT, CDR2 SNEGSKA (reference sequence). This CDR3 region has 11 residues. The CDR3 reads CSAPWLFEQYF. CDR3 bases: TGCAGCGCCCCGTGGCTGTTCGAGCAGTACTTC.

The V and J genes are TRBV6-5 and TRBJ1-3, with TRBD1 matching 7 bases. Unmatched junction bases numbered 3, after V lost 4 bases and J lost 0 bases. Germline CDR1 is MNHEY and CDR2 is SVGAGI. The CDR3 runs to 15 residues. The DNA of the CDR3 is TGTGCCAGCAGTTCGACAGGGAACTCTGGAAACACCATATATTTT. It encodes CASSSTGNSGNTIYF.

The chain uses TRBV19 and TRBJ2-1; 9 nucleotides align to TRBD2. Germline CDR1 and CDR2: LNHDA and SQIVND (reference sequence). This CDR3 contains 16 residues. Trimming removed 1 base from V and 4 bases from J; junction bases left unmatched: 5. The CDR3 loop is CASSIGLAGRYNEQFF. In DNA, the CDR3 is TGTGCCAGTAGTATAGGGCTAGCGGGACGGTACAATGAGCAGTTCTTC.

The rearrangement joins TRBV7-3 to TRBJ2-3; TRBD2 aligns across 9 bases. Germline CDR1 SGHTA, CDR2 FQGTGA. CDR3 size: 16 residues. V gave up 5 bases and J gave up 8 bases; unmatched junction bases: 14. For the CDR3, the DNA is TGTGCCAGCAGCCCCTCCGAGGTAGCGGGAGCAGGTACGCAGTATTTT. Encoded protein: CASSPSEVAGAGTQYF.